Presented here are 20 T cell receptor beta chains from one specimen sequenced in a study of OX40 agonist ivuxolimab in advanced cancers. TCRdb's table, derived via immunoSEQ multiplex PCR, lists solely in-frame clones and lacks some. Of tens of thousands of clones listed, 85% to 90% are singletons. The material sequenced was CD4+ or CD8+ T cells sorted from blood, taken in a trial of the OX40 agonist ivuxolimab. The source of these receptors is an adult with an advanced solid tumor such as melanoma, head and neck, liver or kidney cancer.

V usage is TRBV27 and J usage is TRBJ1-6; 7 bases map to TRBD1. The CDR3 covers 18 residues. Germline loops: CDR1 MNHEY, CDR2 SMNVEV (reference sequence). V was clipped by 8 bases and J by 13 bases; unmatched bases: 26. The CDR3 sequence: CASSLITPRDSEMFPLHF. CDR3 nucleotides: TGTGCCAGCTCTCTGATAACCCCCCGGGACAGCGAGATGTTTCCCCTCCACTTT.

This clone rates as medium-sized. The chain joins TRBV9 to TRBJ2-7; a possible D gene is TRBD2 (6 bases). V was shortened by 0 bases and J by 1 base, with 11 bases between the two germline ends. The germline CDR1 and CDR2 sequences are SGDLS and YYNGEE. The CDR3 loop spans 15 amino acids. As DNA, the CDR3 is TGTGCCAGCAGCGTAGGCGGGGAAGGGTCCTACGAGCAGTACTTC. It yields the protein CASSVGGEGSYEQYF.

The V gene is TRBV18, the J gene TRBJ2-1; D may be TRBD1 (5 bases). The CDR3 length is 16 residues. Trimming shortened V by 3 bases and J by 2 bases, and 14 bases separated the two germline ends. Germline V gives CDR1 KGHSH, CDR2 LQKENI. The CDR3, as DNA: TGTGCCAGCTCACCTTTTGAAGCAGGGCCCTACAATGAGCAGTTCTTC. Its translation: CASSPFEAGPYNEQFF.

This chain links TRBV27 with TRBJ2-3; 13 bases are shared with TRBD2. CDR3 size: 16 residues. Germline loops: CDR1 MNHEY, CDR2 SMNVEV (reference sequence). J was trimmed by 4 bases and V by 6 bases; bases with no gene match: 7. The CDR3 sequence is CASSRPGLAGADTQYF. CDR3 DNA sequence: TGTGCCAGCAGCCGCCCCGGACTAGCGGGAGCAGATACGCAGTATTTT.

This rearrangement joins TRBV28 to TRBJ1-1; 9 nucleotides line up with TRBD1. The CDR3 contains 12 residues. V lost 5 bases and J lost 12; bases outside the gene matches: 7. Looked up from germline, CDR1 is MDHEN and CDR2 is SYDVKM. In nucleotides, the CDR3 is TGTGCCAGCAGTCCGCGGACAGGGGCGACTTTCTTT. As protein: CASSPRTGATFF.

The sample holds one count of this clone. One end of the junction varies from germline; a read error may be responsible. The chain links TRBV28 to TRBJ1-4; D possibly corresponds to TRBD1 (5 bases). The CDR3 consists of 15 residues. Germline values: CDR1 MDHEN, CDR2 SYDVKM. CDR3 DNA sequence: TGTGCCAGCGGATTGACAGACCCAACGAATGAAAAACTGTTTTTT. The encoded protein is CASGLTDPTNEKLFF.

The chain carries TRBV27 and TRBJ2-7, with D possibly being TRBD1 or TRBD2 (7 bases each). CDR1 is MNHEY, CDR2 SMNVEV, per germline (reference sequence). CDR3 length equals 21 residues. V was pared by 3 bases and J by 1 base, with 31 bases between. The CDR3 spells CASSLPRGGAQGNQKSYEQYF. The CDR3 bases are TGTGCCAGCAGTTTGCCCAGGGGGGGGGCGCAGGGGAACCAGAAGTCCTACGAGCAGTACTTC.

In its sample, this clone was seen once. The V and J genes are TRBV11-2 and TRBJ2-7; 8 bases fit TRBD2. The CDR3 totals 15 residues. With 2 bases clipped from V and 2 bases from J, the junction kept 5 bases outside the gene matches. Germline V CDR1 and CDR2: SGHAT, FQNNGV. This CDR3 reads CASSLSLAVTYEQYF. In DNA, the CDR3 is TGTGCCAGCAGCTTATCACTAGCGGTTACCTACGAGCAGTACTTC.

The CDR3 protein is CASSQDPAGAKNIQYF. As DNA, the CDR3 is TGTGCCAGCAGCCAAGATCCAGCGGGAGCCAAAAACATTCAGTACTTC. This chain uses TRBV4-2 with TRBJ2-4; a weak D match, TRBD2 (6 bases). The germline V gene has CDR1 LGHNA and CDR2 YNFKEQ. CDR3 length equals 16 residues. Deletions cut 0 bases from V and 0 bases from J, with 9 bases between.

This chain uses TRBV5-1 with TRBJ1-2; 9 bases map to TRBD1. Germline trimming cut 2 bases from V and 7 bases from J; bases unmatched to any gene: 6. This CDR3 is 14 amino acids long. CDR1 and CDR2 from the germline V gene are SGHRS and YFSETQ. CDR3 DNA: TGCGCCAGCAGCTTAGGACAGGGGAGAGCTGGCTACACCTTC. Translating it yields CASSLGQGRAGYTF.

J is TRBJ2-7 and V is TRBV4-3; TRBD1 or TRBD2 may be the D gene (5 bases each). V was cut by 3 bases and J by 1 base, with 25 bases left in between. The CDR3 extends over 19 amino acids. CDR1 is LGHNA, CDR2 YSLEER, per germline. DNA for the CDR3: TGCGCCAGCAGCCAGGGCTGGACCCAATATTTGGGGACGTCCTACGAGCAGTACTTC. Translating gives CASSQGWTQYLGTSYEQYF.

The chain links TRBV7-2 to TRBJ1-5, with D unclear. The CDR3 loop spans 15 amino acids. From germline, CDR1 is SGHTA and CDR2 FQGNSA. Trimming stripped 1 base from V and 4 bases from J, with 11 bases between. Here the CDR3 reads CASSLVTAGNQPQHF. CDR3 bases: TGTGCCAGCAGCTTAGTGACGGCGGGGAATCAGCCCCAGCATTTT.

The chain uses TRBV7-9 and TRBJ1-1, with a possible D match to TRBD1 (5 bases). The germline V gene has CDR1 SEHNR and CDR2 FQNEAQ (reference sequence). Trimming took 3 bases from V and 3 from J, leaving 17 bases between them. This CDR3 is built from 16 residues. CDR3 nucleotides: TGTGCCAGCAGCTTCGCCCGAGGGGTAGAAGACACTGAAGCTTTCTTT. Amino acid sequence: CASSFARGVEDTEAFF.

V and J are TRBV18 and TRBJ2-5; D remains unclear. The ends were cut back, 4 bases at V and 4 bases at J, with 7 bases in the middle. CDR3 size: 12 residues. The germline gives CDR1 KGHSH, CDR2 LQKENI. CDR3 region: CASSRERETQYF. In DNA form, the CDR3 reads TGTGCCAGCTCACGAGAGCGAGAGACCCAGTACTTC. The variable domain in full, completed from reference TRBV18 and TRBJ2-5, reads NAGVMQNPRHLVRRRGQEARLRCSPMKGHSHVYWYRQLPEEGLKFMVYLQKENIIDESGMPKERFSAEFPKEGPSILRIQQVVRGDSAAYFCASSRERETQYFGPGTRLLVL.

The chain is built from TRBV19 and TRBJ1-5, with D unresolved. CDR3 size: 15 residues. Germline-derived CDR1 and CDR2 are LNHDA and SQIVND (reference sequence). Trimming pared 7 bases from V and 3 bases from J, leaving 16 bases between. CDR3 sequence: CASNPDLGLNQPQHF. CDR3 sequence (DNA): TGTGCCAGTAACCCTGATCTAGGGCTCAATCAGCCCCAGCATTTT.

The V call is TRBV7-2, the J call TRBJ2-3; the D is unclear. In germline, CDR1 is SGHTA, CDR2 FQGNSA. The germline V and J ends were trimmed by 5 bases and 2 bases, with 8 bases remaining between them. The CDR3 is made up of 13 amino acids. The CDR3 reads CASSRPLTDTQYF. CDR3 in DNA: TGTGCCAGCAGCCGTCCTCTCACAGATACGCAGTATTTT.

CDR3 in DNA: TGTGCCAGCAGCCAAAGGGCGGGTCTAAACTACGAGCAGTACTTC. Translation: CASSQRAGLNYEQYF. The chain recombines TRBV11-3 with TRBJ2-7; D might be TRBD2 (5 bases). Deletions cut 5 bases from V and 3 bases from J, with 17 bases between. The CDR3 loop spans 15 amino acids. Germline assignment: CDR1 SGHNT and CDR2 YENEEA. Based on the CDR3 plus reference TRBV11-3 and TRBJ2-7, the full variable domain is EAGVVQSPRYKIIEKKQPVAFWCNPISGHNTLYWYLQNLGQGPELLIRYENEEAVDDSQLPKDRFSAERLKGVDSTLKIQPAELGDSAVYLCASSQRAGLNYEQYFGPGTRLTVT.

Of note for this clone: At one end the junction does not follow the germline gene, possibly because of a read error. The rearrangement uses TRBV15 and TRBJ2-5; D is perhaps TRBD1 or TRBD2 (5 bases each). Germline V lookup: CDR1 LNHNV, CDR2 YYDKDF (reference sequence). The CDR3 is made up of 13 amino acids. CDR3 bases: TGTGCCACCAGGAGAGGGGTTCAAGAGACCCAGTACTTC. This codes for CATRRGVQETQYF.

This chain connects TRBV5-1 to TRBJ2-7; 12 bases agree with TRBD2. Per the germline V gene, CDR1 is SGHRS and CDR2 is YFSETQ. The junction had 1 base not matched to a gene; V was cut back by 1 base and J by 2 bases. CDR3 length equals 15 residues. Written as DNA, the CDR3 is TGCGCCAGCAGCTTGACTAGCGGGGGGCCCTACGAGCAGTACTTC. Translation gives CASSLTSGGPYEQYF.

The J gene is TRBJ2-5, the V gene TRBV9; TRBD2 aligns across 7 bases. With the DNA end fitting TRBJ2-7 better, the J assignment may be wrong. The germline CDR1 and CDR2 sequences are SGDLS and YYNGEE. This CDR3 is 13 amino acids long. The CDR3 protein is CASSVRPSGEQYF. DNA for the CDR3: TGTGCCAGCAGCGTAAGGCCTAGCGGCGAGCAGTACTTC.